Shown below are 13 T cell receptor beta chains from a single sample sequenced in a study of shared T cell receptors in the human thymus. Only in-frame clones appear in the TCRdb table, and some are missing; sequencing was by immunoSEQ multiplex PCR. This repertoire shows hundreds of thousands of clones, approximately 95% found once; its top ten account for approximately 0.018%. The sequencing sample was made of thymocytes. The receptors here all came from a human donor.

The chain has TRBV6-1 and TRBJ2-7, with D possibly matching TRBD1 (6 bases). The germline V and J ends were trimmed by 8 bases and 4 bases, with 12 bases remaining between them. CDR3 length: 12 residues. Germline lookup yields CDR1 MNHNS and CDR2 SASEGT. CDR3 sequence reads: CASRDTAYEQYF. CDR3 DNA sequence: TGTGCCAGCCGGGACACTGCTTACGAGCAGTACTTC.

The chain couples TRBV14 to TRBJ2-6; a weak D match, TRBD2 (5 bases). The CDR3 has 21 residues. The germline V gene encodes CDR1 SGHDN and CDR2 FVKESK. The V gene lost 0 bases and the J gene lost 0 bases, with 21 bases spanning the gap. The chain's CDR3 is CASSQDGRRMAGSSGANVLTF. DNA for the CDR3: TGTGCCAGCAGCCAAGATGGTAGGCGGATGGCGGGTAGCTCTGGGGCCAACGTCCTGACTTTC.

V is TRBV4-2 and J is TRBJ2-7; 11 bases are shared with TRBD1. The CDR3 sequence is 16 residues long. V shed 1 base, J shed 3 bases, and the junction held 5 bases outside the gene matches. Germline CDR1 and CDR2: LGHNA and YNFKEQ. The CDR3 sequence: CASSQARTGGFYEQYF. DNA for the CDR3: TGTGCCAGCAGCCAAGCTAGGACAGGGGGCTTCTACGAGCAGTACTTC.

This chain uses TRBV5-4 with TRBJ2-3; no clear D gene. V dropped 7 bases and J dropped 1 base, with 16 bases sitting between them. This CDR3 spans 15 amino acids. From germline, CDR1 is SGHNT and CDR2 YYREEE (reference sequence). The CDR3 region has the DNA TGTGCCAGCCAACCTACACCAAGGGGCACAGATACGCAGTATTTT. It is translated as CASQPTPRGTDTQYF.

This chain uses TRBV5-4 with TRBJ2-7, with D possibly being TRBD2 (5 bases). CDR3 length equals 13 residues. Germline CDR1 reads SGHNT; CDR2 reads YYREEE (reference sequence). V dropped 3 bases and J dropped 4 bases, with 11 bases sitting between them. CDR3 sequence: CASSSKGLYEQYF. DNA for the CDR3: TGTGCCAGCAGCTCCAAAGGACTGTACGAGCAGTACTTC. Full variable domain (outside the CDR3, taken from reference TRBV5-4 and TRBJ2-7): ETGVTQSPTHLIKTRGQQVTLRCSSQSGHNTVSWYQQALGQGPQFIFQYYREEENGRGNFPPRFSGLQFPNYSSELNVNALELDDSALYLCASSSKGLYEQYFGPGTRLTVT.

The chain couples TRBV4-2 to TRBJ1-2; 7 positions match TRBD1. Unmatched junction bases numbered 10, after V lost 3 bases and J lost 3 bases. The CDR3 runs to 16 residues. CDR1 is LGHNA and CDR2 is YNFKEQ in the germline V gene. CDR3 amino acids: CASSQGETGADYGYTF. The CDR3 DNA is TGTGCCAGCAGCCAGGGCGAAACAGGGGCGGACTATGGCTACACCTTC.

The chain is built from TRBV13 and TRBJ1-1; D is ambiguous. CDR1 and CDR2 from the germline V gene are PRHDT and FYEKMQ (reference sequence). Trimming stripped 2 bases from V and 1 base from J, with 11 bases between. This CDR3 is built from 15 residues. The DNA for the CDR3 is TGTGCCAGCAGCTTATGGAAACCTCCGAACACTGAAGCTTTCTTT. Translation: CASSLWKPPNTEAFF.

This rearrangement joins TRBV9 to TRBJ2-3; 8 positions match TRBD1. This CDR3 has 16 amino acids. Germline V gene sequence: CDR1 SGDLS, CDR2 YYNGEE. The trim removed 0 bases at V and 2 bases at J, leaving 5 bases unmatched. This CDR3 is CASSVGGQAYTDTQYF. The CDR3 DNA sequence: TGTGCCAGCAGCGTAGGGGGACAGGCCTACACAGATACGCAGTATTTT.

CDR3 nucleotide sequence: TGTGCCAGCAGCCCGGGGACTAGCGGGCTCTACGAGCAGTACTTC. Its protein product is CASSPGTSGLYEQYF. J is TRBJ2-7 and V is TRBV4-2, with TRBD2 matching over 12 bases. The CDR3 runs to 15 residues. V was pared by 4 bases and J by 3 bases, with 4 bases of the junction left unmatched. Germline assignment: CDR1 LGHNA and CDR2 YNFKEQ.

The chain recombines TRBV30 with TRBJ2-3, with D possibly being TRBD1 (6 bases). V lost 4 bases and J 4 bases, leaving 18 bases between the germline ends. Germline loops: CDR1 GTSNPN, CDR2 SVGIG (reference sequence). The CDR3 runs to 15 residues. DNA for the CDR3: TGTGCCTGGAAAATTGACCCCAGGGGTGCAGATACGCAGTATTTT. Amino acids: CAWKIDPRGADTQYF.

This clone was seen only once. The V call is TRBV2, the J call TRBJ1-1; a possible D gene is TRBD1 (6 bases). Per germline, CDR1 SNHLY and CDR2 FYNNEI. This CDR3 has 11 amino acids. Trimming cost V 11 bases and J 6 bases, with 13 bases left between them. CDR3 loop: CAGYREPEAFF. DNA for the CDR3: TGTGCCGGATACAGGGAACCTGAAGCTTTCTTT.

This chain links TRBV5-6 with TRBJ1-6, with a weak D call TRBD1 (5 bases). Germline V gene lookup returns CDR1 SGHDT and CDR2 YYEEEE. The CDR3 loop spans 15 amino acids. Trimming removed 4 bases at V and 1 base at J, with 9 bases between. The chain's CDR3 is CASSGAGSYNSPLHF. DNA of the CDR3: TGTGCCAGCAGCGGGGCCGGGTCCTATAATTCACCCCTCCACTTT.

The chain is built from TRBV7-6 and TRBJ2-6, with TRBD1 matching over 10 bases. Trimming took 0 bases from V and 2 from J; bases not matched to a gene: 10. Germline CDR1 SGHVS, CDR2 FNYEAQ. The length of the CDR3 is 20 residues. CDR3 region: CASSLAPDRGFSPGANVLTF. CDR3 sequence (DNA): TGTGCCAGCAGCTTAGCTCCGGACAGGGGGTTTTCCCCTGGGGCCAACGTCCTGACTTTC.